This T cell receptor (beta chain) was identified during a study of graft-versus-host responses after intestinal transplantation. In the study overall: Once they had received anti-thymocyte globulin induction, all recipients took tacrolimus and steroids for 2 to 4 years. Study-wide findings and caveats: High graft-versus-host to host-versus-graft T cell clonal ratios marked allografts of patients with graft-donor macrochimerism.

Germline CDR1 MDHEN, CDR2 SYDVKM. The CDR3 totals 13 residues. With 3 bases removed from V and 4 bases from J, the gap between germline ends came to 9 bases. A word on this clone: Its target is unknown.

Clones were sequenced by immunoSEQ multiplex PCR, and TCRdb holds only the in-frame ones, with some missing. The sample holds 50,000 to 55,000 clones, approximately 88% seen once. This material consisted of unstimulated CD4+ T cells sorted from spleen or lymph node cells, taken before transplant. The chain is built from TRBV28 and TRBJ1-1; D gene ambiguous. This clonotype was obtained from a human donor who was the organ donor for an intestinal transplant. CDR3 in amino acids: CASSLVGSTEAFF. The CDR3 DNA reads TGTGCCAGCAGTTTGGTGGGCAGCACTGAAGCTTTCTTT.